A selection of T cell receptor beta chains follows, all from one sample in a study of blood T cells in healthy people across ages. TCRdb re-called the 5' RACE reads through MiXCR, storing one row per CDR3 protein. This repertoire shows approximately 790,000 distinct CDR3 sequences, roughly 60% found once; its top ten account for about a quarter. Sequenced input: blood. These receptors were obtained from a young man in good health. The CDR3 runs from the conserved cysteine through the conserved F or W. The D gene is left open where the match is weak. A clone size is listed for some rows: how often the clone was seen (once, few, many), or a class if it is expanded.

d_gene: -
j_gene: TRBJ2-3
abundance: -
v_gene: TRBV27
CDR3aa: CASGVPRGEQYF
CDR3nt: TGTGCCAGCGGGGTCCCGCGCGGTGAGCAGTATTTT

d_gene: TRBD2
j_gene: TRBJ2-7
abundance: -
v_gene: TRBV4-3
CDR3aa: CASSLHPLAGYEQYF
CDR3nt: TGCGCCAGCAGCCTCCATCCCCTAGCGGGGTACGAGCAGTACTTC

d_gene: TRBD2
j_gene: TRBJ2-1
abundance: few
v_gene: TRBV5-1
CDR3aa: CASSFRAGGLRDEQFF
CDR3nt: TGCGCCAGCAGCTTTCGAGCGGGGGGACTAAGGGATGAGCAGTTCTTC

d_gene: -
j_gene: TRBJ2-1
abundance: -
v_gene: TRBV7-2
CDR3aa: CASSPTGGGEQFF
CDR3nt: TGTGCCAGCAGCCCGACGGGGGGCGGGGAGCAGTTCTTC

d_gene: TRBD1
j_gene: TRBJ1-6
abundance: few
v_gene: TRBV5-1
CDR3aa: CASSLQTGGLDSPLHF
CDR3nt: TGCGCCAGCAGCCTCCAGACAGGGGGCCTTGATTCACCCCTCCACTTT

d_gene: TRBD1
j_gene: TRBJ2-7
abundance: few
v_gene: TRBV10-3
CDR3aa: CAIRGPPGTGIYEQYF
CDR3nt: TGTGCCATCAGAGGGCCTCCCGGGACAGGGATCTACGAGCAGTACTTC

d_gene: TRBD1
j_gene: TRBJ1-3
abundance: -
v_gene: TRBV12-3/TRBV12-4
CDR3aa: CASSARGTGNTIYF
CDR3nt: TGTGCCAGCAGCGCCAGGGGGACTGGAAACACCATATATTTT

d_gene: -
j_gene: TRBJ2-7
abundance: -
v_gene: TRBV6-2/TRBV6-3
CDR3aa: CASSGTRGPGEQYF
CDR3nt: TGTGCCAGCAGTGGGACTCGGGGTCCCGGCGAGCAGTACTTC

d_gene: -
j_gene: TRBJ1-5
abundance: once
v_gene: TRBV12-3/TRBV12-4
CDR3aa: CASSLGPPRNQPQHF
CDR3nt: TGTGCCAGCAGTTTAGGCCCCCCCCGCAATCAGCCCCAGCATTTT

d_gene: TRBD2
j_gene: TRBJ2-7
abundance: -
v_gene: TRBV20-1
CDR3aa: CSVRTSRGWYEQYF
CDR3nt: TGCAGTGTTAGGACTAGCAGGGGTTGGTATGAGCAGTACTTC

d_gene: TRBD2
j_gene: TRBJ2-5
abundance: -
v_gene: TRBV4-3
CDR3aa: CASSQNSGGALETQYF
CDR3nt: TGCGCCAGCAGCCAAAATAGCGGGGGGGCCCTAGAGACCCAGTACTTC

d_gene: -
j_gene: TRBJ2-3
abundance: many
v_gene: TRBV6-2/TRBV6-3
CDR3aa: CASSYREITDTQYF
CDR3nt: TGTGCCAGCAGTTACCGGGAGATCACAGATACGCAGTATTTT

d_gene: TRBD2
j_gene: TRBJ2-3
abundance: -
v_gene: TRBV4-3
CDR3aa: CASSQANTGLAEFTDTQYF
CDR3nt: TGCGCCAGCAGCCAAGCAAATACTGGCCTAGCGGAATTCACAGATACGCAGTATTTT

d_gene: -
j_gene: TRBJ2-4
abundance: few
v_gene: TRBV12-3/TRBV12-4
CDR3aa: CASSLQGNIQYF
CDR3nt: TGTGCCAGCAGTTTACAGGGAAACATTCAGTACTTC

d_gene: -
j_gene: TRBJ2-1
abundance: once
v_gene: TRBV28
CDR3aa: CASSLSEGLYNEQFF
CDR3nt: TGTGCCAGCAGTTTATCCGAGGGGCTTTACAATGAGCAGTTCTTC